The clone carrying this TCR beta chain has more than one count but fewer than ten. Its specificity is unknown. CDR1 and CDR2 (germline): KGHSH, LQKENI. V dropped 6 bases and J dropped 4 bases, with 19 bases sitting between them. The CDR3 spans 16 residues. The sample comes from a study of OX40 agonist ivuxolimab in advanced cancers. Overall study findings and caveats: Among the lowest peripheral clonal expansion occurred in 0.1-3.0 mg/kg partial responders.

Here immunoSEQ multiplex PCR was the method, and the copy in TCRdb shows in-frame clones only, minus some. The table records 50,000 to 80,000 clones, around 84% of them present only once. The chain has TRBV18 and TRBJ2-1; D is uncertain. The clonotype comes from an adult with an advanced solid tumor such as melanoma, head and neck, liver or kidney cancer. The starting material was CD4+ or CD8+ T cells sorted from blood, obtained in a trial of the OX40 agonist ivuxolimab. CDR3 amino acids: CASSPSASQIYNEQFF. The DNA of the CDR3 is TGTGCCAGCTCCCCCTCAGCCAGTCAAATATACAATGAGCAGTTCTTC.